Following are 21 T cell receptor beta chains from one sample sequenced in a study of response to subunit inactivated influenza vaccine. TCRdb fed the RT-PCR reads into MiXCR, producing one record per CDR3 protein. The sample gives approximately 230,000 distinct CDR3 sequences, 10% to 15% of which show up once; 7.8% is in the top ten. The sample here was non-naive T cells sorted from PBMCs, taken 14 days before vaccination. These receptors were obtained from a man over 45 who received an inactivated influenza vaccine.

This clonotype was recorded a few times. The chain combines TRBV29-1 with TRBJ2-7; 8 nucleotides match TRBD2. Germline CDR1 and CDR2: SQVTM and ANQGSEA. The junction had 12 bases not matched to a gene; V was cut back by 5 bases and J by 6 bases. The CDR3 extends over 14 amino acids. CDR3 sequence reads: CSVIPPGLVSEQYF. The CDR3 region has the DNA TGCAGCGTTATCCCCCCGGGACTAGTTAGCGAGCAGTACTTC.

The chain combines TRBV27 with TRBJ1-6; D gene unclear. V dropped 5 bases and J dropped 6 bases, with 11 bases sitting between them. Per germline, CDR1 MNHEY and CDR2 SMNVEV (reference sequence). CDR3 size: 14 residues. The DNA for the CDR3 is TGTGCCAGCAGTGTTACCCGGGGTAATTCACCCCTCCACTTT. It codes for CASSVTRGNSPLHF.

The rearrangement joins TRBV6-2 or TRBV6-3 to TRBJ2-7; 10 nucleotides agree with TRBD2. CDR3 length equals 16 residues. The trim removed 8 bases at V and 2 bases at J, leaving 12 bases unmatched. The V gene's germline CDR1 is MNHEY and CDR2 SVGEGT. The CDR3 DNA follows: TGTGCCAGCTGCCTTTCCGGGACTAGCGCTCCCTACGAGCAGTACTTC. Protein product: CASCLSGTSAPYEQYF.

The chain recombines TRBV4-2 with TRBJ2-7, with D uncertain. The CDR3 runs 13 residues. The V end lost 3 bases, the J end lost 3 bases, and 9 bases lay between the germline ends. Germline values: CDR1 LGHNA, CDR2 YNFKEQ. The CDR3 region is CASSHDKDYEQYF. The CDR3 bases are TGTGCCAGCAGCCATGACAAAGACTACGAGCAGTACTTC.

The chain carries TRBV2 and TRBJ1-2, with D uncertain. V lost 7 bases to trimming and J lost 0 bases, with 15 bases between them. The V gene's germline CDR1 is SNHLY and CDR2 FYNNEI. The CDR3 consists of 15 residues. This chain's CDR3 is CASTLKAGTNYGYTF. CDR3 bases: TGTGCCAGCACCCTGAAAGCGGGGACTAACTATGGCTACACCTTC.

The chain has TRBV19 and TRBJ1-2; D not certain. V dropped 2 bases and J dropped 4 bases, with 14 bases sitting between them. This CDR3 comprises 15 residues. The germline V gene has CDR1 LNHDA and CDR2 SQIVND (reference sequence). CDR3 sequence (DNA): TGTGCCAGTAGTATATGGGAGCTAACGGGCTATGGCTACACCTTC. Protein sequence: CASSIWELTGYGYTF.

The V and J genes are TRBV12-3 or TRBV12-4 and TRBJ2-5, with 8 bases that match TRBD2. With 2 bases clipped from V and 5 bases from J, the junction kept 7 bases outside the gene matches. The CDR3 extends over 15 amino acids. CDR3 DNA: TGTGCCAGCAGTTTATCTAACGGGGGGGCCGAGACCCAGTACTTC. Protein: CASSLSNGGAETQYF.

This clonotype has ten or more counts. The V call is TRBV6-2 or TRBV6-3, the J call TRBJ1-5; D ambiguous. The CDR3 has 13 amino acids. V was clipped by 7 bases and J by 6 bases, with 13 bases between them. CDR1 is MNHEY and CDR2 is SVGEGT in the germline V gene. CDR3 sequence reads: CASTTRDGQPQHF. CDR3 coding DNA: TGTGCCAGCACAACCCGAGACGGTCAGCCCCAGCATTTT.

CDR3: CASSAQIGGARNEQFF. The CDR3, as DNA: TGCGCCAGCAGCGCCCAGATCGGGGGGGCACGAAATGAGCAGTTCTTC. The rearrangement uses TRBV5-1 and TRBJ2-1, with 8 nucleotides matching TRBD2. This CDR3 has 16 residues. Trimming removed 4 bases from V and 7 bases from J; junction bases left unmatched: 13. CDR1 SGHRS and CDR2 YFSETQ come from the germline V gene.

The table lists this clonotype with a few counts. The chain joins TRBV10-3 to TRBJ2-3, with 15 bases fitting TRBD2. The CDR3 extends over 17 amino acids. The germline V gene has CDR1 ENHRY and CDR2 SYGVKD. The J segment lost 3 bases and the V segment lost 6 bases, leaving 7 bases of the junction unmatched. The CDR3 DNA reads TGTGCCATCAGCGGACTAGCGGGGGGGCTCGGTACAGATACGCAGTATTTT. Translation: CAISGLAGGLGTDTQYF.

The gene calls are TRBV7-2 and TRBJ2-6; a weak D match, TRBD1 (5 bases). Germline values: CDR1 SGHTA, CDR2 FQGNSA. The CDR3 length is 17 residues. The V end was cut by 4 bases, the J end by 0 bases, with 13 bases between. The CDR3 protein is CASSSRARVSGANVLTF. The CDR3 region has the DNA TGTGCCAGCAGCTCAAGGGCCAGGGTCTCTGGGGCCAACGTCCTGACTTTC.

V is TRBV4-1 and J is TRBJ1-6; TRBD1 might be the D (6 bases). CDR1 and CDR2 from the germline V gene are MGHRA and YSYEKL. This CDR3 is 15 amino acids long. The germline V and J ends were trimmed by 1 base and 7 bases, with 11 bases remaining between them. The CDR3 protein is CASSQGDTANSPLHF. The CDR3 nucleotides are TGCGCCAGCAGCCAAGGGGACACTGCAAATTCACCCCTCCACTTT.

The V and J genes are TRBV29-1 and TRBJ2-7; 7 bases are shared with TRBD2. This CDR3 has 13 residues. The germline CDR1 and CDR2 sequences are SQVTM and ANQGSEA. Trimming took 2 bases from V and 7 from J; bases not matched to a gene: 8. CDR3 amino acids: CSVEKRGRGEQYF. CDR3 DNA: TGCAGCGTTGAAAAACGCGGGAGAGGGGAGCAGTACTTC.

About this clonotype: At one end the junction does not follow the germline gene, possibly because of a read error. The chain carries TRBV11-1 and TRBJ2-3; D is tentatively TRBD1 or TRBD2 (5 bases each). Per germline, CDR1 SGHAT and CDR2 FQDESV (reference sequence). The CDR3 length is 15 residues. As DNA, the CDR3 is TGTGCCAGCAGCACCCGCCTAGACGGGGCAGATACGCAGTACTTT. Amino acid sequence: CASSTRLDGADTQYF.

The rearrangement uses TRBV5-1 and TRBJ2-1; 15 positions match TRBD2. This CDR3 comprises 18 residues. Germline trimming cut 4 bases from V and 0 bases from J; bases unmatched to any gene: 5. The germline CDR1 and CDR2 sequences are SGHRS and YFSETQ. This CDR3 is CASSVGTSGGSSYNEQFF. CDR3 bases: TGCGCCAGCAGCGTCGGGACTAGCGGGGGGAGCTCCTACAATGAGCAGTTCTTC.

The J gene is TRBJ2-2, the V gene TRBV12-3 or TRBV12-4; TRBD1 agrees at 12 bases. The CDR3 contains 15 residues. V trimming: 5 bases; J trimming: 6 bases; junction bases outside the gene matches: 4. CDR3 residues: CASSGTGGFAGELFF. The CDR3 bases are TGTGCCAGCAGTGGGACAGGGGGCTTTGCCGGGGAGCTGTTTTTT.

The chain combines TRBV2 with TRBJ2-6, with TRBD1 as a possible D gene (5 bases). CDR3 length: 15 residues. With 5 bases removed from V and 1 base from J, the gap between germline ends came to 9 bases. Germline assignment: CDR1 SNHLY and CDR2 FYNNEI. The CDR3 sequence is CASSLTESGANVLTF. The CDR3 DNA reads as TGTGCCAGCAGTCTGACAGAGTCTGGGGCCAACGTCCTGACTTTC.

This chain connects TRBV11-2 to TRBJ2-3; a possible D gene is TRBD2 (5 bases). Trimming took off 5 bases at V and 0 bases at J, with 12 bases between the two ends. The CDR3 covers 15 residues. Germline CDR1 SGHAT, CDR2 FQNNGV. The CDR3 region has the DNA TGTGCCAGCAGCATAACTAGTATTAGCACAGATACGCAGTATTTT. It translates to CASSITSISTDTQYF.

This clonotype occurred a few times. This chain joins TRBV30 and TRBJ1-2, with D uncertain. This CDR3 has 12 amino acids. Trimming took 0 bases from V and 7 from J, leaving 9 bases between them. Germline CDR1 and CDR2: GTSNPN and SVGIG (reference sequence). The CDR3 region is CAWSVAGSGYTF. CDR3 in DNA: TGTGCCTGGAGTGTGGCTGGCTCTGGCTACACCTTC.

This clonotype was recorded at least ten times. The chain has TRBV7-9 and TRBJ2-1; 9 bases fit TRBD1. Germline V lookup: CDR1 SEHNR, CDR2 FQNEAQ (reference sequence). The length of the CDR3 is 14 residues. V lost 5 bases, J lost 8 bases, and 7 bases stayed unmatched. This chain's CDR3 is CASSIGQGWDEQFF. As DNA, the CDR3 is TGTGCCAGCAGCATAGGACAGGGGTGGGATGAGCAGTTCTTC.

This chain connects TRBV4-3 to TRBJ2-1, with TRBD2 matching over 8 bases. The CDR3 covers 19 residues. V lost 4 bases to trimming and J lost 6 bases; unmatched junction nucleotides: 20. The germline V gene encodes CDR1 LGHNA and CDR2 YSLEER. CDR3 in DNA: TGCGCCAGCAGCCGTATGACCCAGGGGATAGGCGGGAGGACCAATGAGCAGTTCTTC. Protein sequence: CASSRMTQGIGGRTNEQFF.